Listed below are T cell receptor beta chains from one sample, sequenced in a study of blood T cell repertoires in COVID-19. Assay: immunoSEQ multiplex PCR; the TCRdb copy retains only in-frame clones and omits some. Counted here are fewer than 200,000 clones, 80% occurring once; the ten biggest clones make up approximately 6.9%. Sequences were obtained from peripheral blood. The receptors originated from a man aged 60 to 75 with acute or convalescent COVID-19. Each CDR3 is given with its conserved first and last residue. The D gene is left open where the match is weak. Some rows have no size entry. The others give once, few or many, or a class for an expanded clone.

. | TRBJ2-3 | TRBV6-2/TRBV6-3 | . | TGTGCCAGCAGTTACCGGAGAGATACGCAGTATTTT | CASSYRRDTQYF
. | TRBJ2-3 | TRBV28 | . | TGTGCCAGCAGTTTAACCAGCGCTCGCACAGATACGCAGTATTTT | CASSLTSARTDTQYF
. | TRBJ1-1 | TRBV10-2 | . | TGCGCCAGCGGGACTGGGCACAACACTGAAGCTTTCTTT | CASGTGHNTEAFF
TRBD1 | TRBJ1-2 | TRBV5-1 | . | TGCGCCAGCAGCTCTCCGGGACAGGGAAAAACGGGCTACACCTTC | CASSSPGQGKTGYTF
. | TRBJ1-1 | TRBV9 | . | TGTGCCAGCAGCGTAGGAGTAGGACTCGGCGCTGAAGCTTTCTTT | CASSVGVGLGAEAFF
TRBD2 | TRBJ2-1 | TRBV19 | . | TGTGCCAGTAGTATAGGACTAGCGGGAGTTGTGGATGAGCAGTTCTTC | CASSIGLAGVVDEQFF
. | TRBJ2-3 | TRBV5-1 | . | TGCGCCAGCAGCCCACCTGAGTTAGATACGCAGTATTTT | CASSPPELDTQYF
. | TRBJ1-1 | TRBV5-1 | few | TGCGCCAGCAGCACGCGGGGAGCGCCCACTGAAGCTTTCTTT | CASSTRGAPTEAFF
TRBD2 | TRBJ2-1 | TRBV7-9 | . | TGTGCCAGCAGCTTAGAGAGGGCGACTAGCGGGAGTGTGGGGGAGCAGTTCTTC | CASSLERATSGSVGEQFF
. | TRBJ2-3 | TRBV24-1 | . | TGTGCCACCAGTGATCTCAGGGCAGATACGCAGTATTTT | CATSDLRADTQYF
. | TRBJ2-7 | TRBV4-1 | . | TGCGCCAGCACTCTCACCCACGGGTACGGGGTTGTCTACGAGCAGTACTTC | CASTLTHGYGVVYEQYF
. | TRBJ2-7 | TRBV9 | once | TGTGCCAGCAGCGTAGACGGGAGAAACGAGCAGTACTTC | CASSVDGRNEQYF
. | TRBJ1-5 | TRBV5-1 | . | TGCGCCAGCAGCTTGGTCCCCACAGGGAGGGGCAATCAGCCCCAGCATTTT | CASSLVPTGRGNQPQHF
. | TRBJ2-5 | TRBV21-1 | once | TGTGCCAGCAGCAAAGGACTAGCGGGGGGTAAGGAGACCCAGTACTTC | CASSKGLAGGKETQYF
. | TRBJ1-5 | TRBV4-1 | once | TGCGCCAGCAGCCAAGCGGGCAATCAGCCCCAGCATTTT | CASSQAGNQPQHF
. | TRBJ1-1 | TRBV6-2/TRBV6-3 | . | TGTGCCAGCAGTTTCTCACAGGTGTTCACTGAAGCTTTCTTT | CASSFSQVFTEAFF
. | TRBJ1-1 | TRBV29-1 | few | TGCAGCGGGAGAGGGACAAGGAGATTGAACACTGAAGCTTTCTTT | CSGRGTRRLNTEAFF
TRBD2 | TRBJ2-1 | TRBV4-1 | many | TGCGCCAGCAGCCAAGACGCGGGAGTCAGCGAGCAGTTCTTC | CASSQDAGVSEQFF
. | TRBJ2-7 | TRBV3-1/TRBV3-2 | many | TGTGCCAGCAGCCAAGGTTCAGGGTCCGGCTACGAGCAGTACTTC | CASSQGSGSGYEQYF
TRBD1 | TRBJ2-7 | TRBV11-2 | . | TGTGCCAGCAGCTCGGGGACAGGGGGCTACGAGCAGTACTTC | CASSSGTGGYEQYF
. | TRBJ2-5 | TRBV7-9 | . | TGTGCCAGCAGCTTAGCGGGGAGTAGCGAGACCCAGTACTTC | CASSLAGSSETQYF
TRBD2 | TRBJ2-1 | TRBV12-3/TRBV12-4 | . | TGTGCCAGCAGAGTAGCGGGGGGGACTGAGCAGTTCTTC | CASRVAGGTEQFF
TRBD1 | TRBJ1-2 | TRBV27 | . | TGTGCCAGCAGCCAGACAGGGTTCCCTTACTATGGCTACACCTTC | CASSQTGFPYYGYTF
TRBD1 | TRBJ2-3 | TRBV11-1 | . | TGTGCCAGCAGCCCCGACAGGGGGTTTGGCGATACGCAGTATTTT | CASSPDRGFGDTQYF
TRBD1 | TRBJ2-7 | TRBV5-8 | . | TGTGCCAGCAGCTTATACGGGACAGGGATACGCGAGCAGTACTTC | CASSLYGTGIREQYF
. | TRBJ2-7 | TRBV6-1 | . | TGTGCCAGCAGTGAAAATGGGCAGGTCGAGCAGTACTTC | CASSENGQVEQYF
TRBD2 | TRBJ2-1 | TRBV7-7 | . | TGTGCTAGCAGCTTCCGCCTAGCGGGGGGCTACAATGAGCAGTTCTTC | CASSFRLAGGYNEQFF
. | TRBJ2-1 | TRBV16 | . | TGTGCCAGCAGCTGGACGTTGGGGAGTGAGCAGTTCTTC | CASSWTLGSEQFF
TRBD1 | TRBJ2-7 | TRBV24-1 | . | TGTGCCACCACCCGGACAGGGGCCCCCATTAGCTCCTACGAGCAGTACTTC | CATTRTGAPISSYEQYF
. | TRBJ2-1 | TRBV20-1 | . | TGCAGTGCTAGAGGGCGGGTTGAGCAGTTCTTC | CSARGRVEQFF
. | TRBJ2-5 | TRBV18 | . | TGTGCCAGCTCTCCGCGCGGCGAGGGCGGGGCGACCCAGTACTTC | CASSPRGEGGATQYF
. | TRBJ1-3 | TRBV5-1 | few | TGCGCCAGCAGTCCGGGAACTCCTGGAAACACCATATATTTT | CASSPGTPGNTIYF
TRBD2 | TRBJ2-3 | TRBV28 | . | TGTGCCAGCAGTTTAGGGCTAGCGGCTAGCACAGATACGCAGTATTTT | CASSLGLAASTDTQYF
TRBD2 | TRBJ2-1 | TRBV4-3 | . | TGCGCCAGCAGCCAGGATATAGCGGGGGATCAGTTCTTC | CASSQDIAGDQFF
TRBD2 | TRBJ2-3 | TRBV3-1/TRBV3-2 | . | TGTGCCAGCAGCCAATCGTTGGGGGGGGGACGATCAGATACGCAGTATTTT | CASSQSLGGGRSDTQYF
TRBD1 | TRBJ1-1 | TRBV11-3 | . | TGTGCCAGCAGCTTCACAGGGGCCACTGAAGCTTTCTTT | CASSFTGATEAFF
TRBD1 | TRBJ2-2 | TRBV6-2/TRBV6-3 | . | TGTGCCAGCAGTTACCCCCTCCCTCGGACAGGAAACACCGGGGAGCTGTTTTTT | CASSYPLPRTGNTGELFF
. | TRBJ1-5 | TRBV5-5 | . | TGTGCCAGCAGCTTATCGGGGGGGAGCAATCAGCCCCAGCATTTT | CASSLSGGSNQPQHF
TRBD1 | TRBJ1-3 | TRBV9 | . | TGTGCCAGCAGCCCAGGGGGGAACTCTGGAAACACCATATATTTT | CASSPGGNSGNTIYF
TRBD2 | TRBJ2-1 | TRBV30 | . | TGTGCCTGGGGGACTAGCGGGACCTACAATGAGCAGTTCTTC | CAWGTSGTYNEQFF
TRBD2 | TRBJ2-1 | TRBV13 | . | TGTGCCAGCAGCTTAAGACTAGCGGTCAATGAGCAGTTCTTC | CASSLRLAVNEQFF
. | TRBJ1-4 | TRBV7-9 | . | TGTGCCAGCAGTACAGGACGGGAAAAACTGTTTTTT | CASSTGREKLFF
TRBD1 | TRBJ2-5 | TRBV6-4 | . | TGTGCCAGCAGTGACTCTCCGGGACAGGGACGCCAAGAGACCCAGTACTTC | CASSDSPGQGRQETQYF
TRBD2 | TRBJ2-1 | TRBV4-1 | few | TGCGCCAGCAGCCAAGATTGGAGCGGGGGTAACAATGAGCAGTTCTTC | CASSQDWSGGNNEQFF
. | TRBJ2-7 | TRBV6-7 | . | TGTGCCAGCAGTTACTCGACGGCTTGGGACACCCCCTACGAGCAGTACTTC | CASSYSTAWDTPYEQYF
. | TRBJ1-2 | TRBV4-1 | . | TGCGCCAGCAGCCAAGATGGGGGGGGGAACTATGGCTACACCTTC | CASSQDGGGNYGYTF
TRBD2 | TRBJ2-2 | TRBV6-5 | few | TGTGCCAGCACCCCTAGCGGGAACACCGGGGAGCTGTTTTTT | CASTPSGNTGELFF
TRBD2 | TRBJ2-3 | TRBV10-1 | . | TGCGCCAGCGGACGGTCTAGCGGGAGTGGGGCCACAGATACGCAGTATTTT | CASGRSSGSGATDTQYF
. | TRBJ1-2 | TRBV19 | . | TGTGCCACTTTCGGGATTAACTATGGCTACACCTTC | CATFGINYGYTF
TRBD2 | TRBJ2-3 | TRBV10-3 | . | TGTGCCAGCTCCCTAGCGGACACAGATACGCAGTATTTT | CASSLADTDTQYF
TRBD1 | TRBJ1-2 | TRBV9 | . | TGTGCCAGCAGCGTATCTGGACAGGGTAGTGGCTACACCTTC | CASSVSGQGSGYTF
. | TRBJ2-2 | TRBV19 | . | TGTGCCAGTAGTATTCTATACCCCGGCGGGGCCGGGGAGCTGTTTTTT | CASSILYPGGAGELFF
TRBD1 | TRBJ1-6 | TRBV5-4 | . | TGTGCCAGCAGCTCCGGACAGGACAGCTCCTATAATTCACCCCTCCACTTT | CASSSGQDSSYNSPLHF
. | TRBJ2-1 | TRBV2 | . | TGTGCCAGCAGTCCGACTCTTAACAATGAGCAGTTCTTC | CASSPTLNNEQFF
TRBD1 | TRBJ1-4 | TRBV2 | . | TGTGCCAGCAGTACACAGGGGACTTTGGAAAAACTGTTTTTT | CASSTQGTLEKLFF
TRBD2 | TRBJ2-7 | TRBV7-9 | . | TGTGCCAGCAGCTTAAGTCTTCGGGGGGATGACTCCTACGAGCAGTACTTC | CASSLSLRGDDSYEQYF
TRBD1 | TRBJ1-6 | TRBV19 | few | TGTGCCAGTAGTATAGATGGACAGGGTCGACAAAATTCACCCCTCCACTTT | CASSIDGQGRQNSPLHF
. | TRBJ2-1 | TRBV10-3 | . | TGTGCCATCAGTGATAGGACTGCTTACAATGAGCAGTTCTTC | CAISDRTAYNEQFF
TRBD1 | TRBJ2-1 | TRBV24-1 | . | TGTGCCACCAGTGATTTTACAGGGGGTGAGCAGTTCTTC | CATSDFTGGEQFF
. | TRBJ1-2 | TRBV29-1 | few | TGCAGCGTTATACTACAGGGAGCTAACTATGGCTACACCTTC | CSVILQGANYGYTF